The rows below give T cell receptor beta chains drawn from one sample of a study of T and B cells in COVID-19 patients. One entry per CDR3 protein, called by TCRdb with MiXCR from the multiplex PCR reads. In the table there are approximately 4,100 distinct CDR3 sequences, about a quarter of which are singletons. The sample taken for sequencing was blood. These receptors all come from a human donor with active COVID-19. The donor label of this sample is uncertain. Both conserved end residues are part of each CDR3. D genes are given only for firm matches. Some rows mark clone size as missing; the rest say once, few, many or name a class of expanded clone.

CDR3 protein	CDR3 DNA	V gene	D gene	clone size	J gene	CDR3 length
CASSEAENTEAFF	TGTGCCAGCAGTGAGGCGGAGAACACTGAAGCTTTCTTT	TRBV6-1	NA	few	TRBJ1-1	13
CASRQAGLVYGYTF	TGTGCCAGTAGGCAAGCGGGACTAGTGTATGGCTACACCTTC	TRBV19	NA	medium-sized	TRBJ1-2	14
CASSESTARMGTQYF	TGCGCCAGCAGTGAGTCGACAGCGAGAATGGGAACCCAGTACTTC	TRBV10-1	NA	NA	TRBJ2-5	15
CASSLDEDGTDNEKLFF	TGTGCCAGCAGCTTAGACGAGGATGGGACAGATAATGAAAAACTGTTTTTT	TRBV7-9	TRBD1	NA	TRBJ1-4	17
CASSDWTGGYEQYF	TGCGCCAGCAGTGACTGGACAGGGGGCTACGAGCAGTACTTC	TRBV10-1	TRBD1	NA	TRBJ2-7	14
CASSLARADYEQYF	TGTGCCAGCAGTTTGGCCAGGGCAGACTACGAGCAGTACTTC	TRBV12-3/TRBV12-4	NA	medium-sized	TRBJ2-7	14
CASSPDRFYEQYF	TGTGCCAGCAGCCCGGACAGATTCTACGAGCAGTACTTC	TRBV11-2	NA	few	TRBJ2-7	13
CASRRQGHSPLHF	TGTGCCAGCAGACGACAGGGGCATTCACCCCTCCACTTT	TRBV6-5	TRBD1	medium-sized	TRBJ1-6	13
CASRSVGSENTIYF	TGCGCCAGCAGGTCCGTAGGGTCGGAAAACACCATATATTTT	TRBV5-1	NA	once	TRBJ1-3	14
CASSKGHYEQYF	TGTGCCAGCAGCAAAGGACACTACGAGCAGTACTTC	TRBV6-5	NA	medium-sized	TRBJ2-7	12
CASSQQGTGELFF	TGTGCCAGCAGCCAACAGGGCACCGGGGAGCTGTTTTTT	TRBV7-9	NA	few	TRBJ2-2	13